The 2 T cell receptor beta chains given below trace back to one sample, sequenced in a study of memory CD4+ T cells and cytomegalovirus serostatus. The sort gate was single viable CD3+CD4+CD8-CD45RO+ cells for memory CD4+ T cells. Sequencing was performed with immunoSEQ multiplex PCR; in TCRdb, only in-frame clones are kept and a portion is missing. The sample consists of some 95,000 clones, 80% of them appearing once. The sample was memory CD4+ T cells from blood. These receptors were collected from an adult in good health and CMV-seropositive.

The chain uses TRBV5-4 and TRBJ1-1; the D gene is possibly TRBD1 (6 bases). CDR3 length: 13 residues. CDR1 SGHNT and CDR2 YYREEE come from the germline V gene (reference sequence). The V and J ends lost 10 bases and 2 bases respectively, with 15 bases between them. This chain's CDR3 is CAAGHRDNTEAFF. Written as DNA, the CDR3 is TGTGCCGCGGGACACCGGGATAACACTGAAGCTTTCTTT.

The chain couples TRBV2 to TRBJ1-5; no clear D gene. Trimming removed 6 bases from V and 7 bases from J, with 13 bases in between. This CDR3 region has 13 residues. CDR1 SNHLY and CDR2 FYNNEI come from the germline V gene. CDR3 in amino acids: CASRRGQTQPQHF. The CDR3 DNA reads TGTGCCAGCAGACGAGGGCAGACACAGCCCCAGCATTTT.